This TCR beta chain was profiled in a study of T cells expressing NK-cell markers. The study, taken as a whole, reports: For a few donors, these clonotypes were likewise the leading ones in the CD3+CD56-NKG2C+ fraction.

TCRdb re-called the 5' RACE reads and catalogs CDR3 proteins one per entry, DNA excluded. Listed are 450,000 to 600,000 distinct CDR3 sequences; around 3.3% falls within the top ten. As regards this clonotype: Its antigen is not known.

This sequence was found in a man aged 18 to 29 in good health. Sequencing was performed on blood T cells: a sorted CD56 or NKG2C T cell subset, CD4+ or CD8+ T cells, or bulk PBMC T cells (not recorded which).

The CDR3 sequence: CSARDLGGWYQETQYF. The chain recombines TRBV20-1 with TRBJ2-5; absent DNA, TCRdb's TRBD2 call cannot be checked. CDR1 is DFQATT and CDR2 is SNEGSKA in the germline V gene (reference sequence). The CDR3 contains 16 residues.